The 10 T cell receptor beta chains listed next were all sequenced from one sample in a study of regulatory T cells in long-lasting Graves disease. Time point here: persistent/refractory GD, antithyroid drugs over 5 years with positive TRAb. The TCR library used RNA extracted from PBMCs. Researchers made TCR beta libraries by using iRepertoire HTBI primers and running Arm-PCR on CDR3 regions. TCRdb used MiXCR to reprocess the multiplex PCR reads, holding one entry per CDR3 protein. The sample consists of over 650,000 distinct CDR3 sequences, 25% to 30% of them appearing once. The specimen was peripheral blood mononuclear cells (PBMCs), collected when the disease was refractory, from a patient treated with antithyroid drugs. These receptors were taken from a female donor with Graves disease.

The V and J genes are TRBV6-1 and TRBJ2-5; 9 nucleotides align to TRBD2. CDR1 and CDR2 (germline): MNHNS, SASEGT. V trimming: 6 bases; J trimming: 5 bases; junction bases outside the gene matches: 16. The CDR3 is 17 residues long. DNA for the CDR3: TGTGCCAGCAGACGAACCACCTTTAGCGGGAGACGGGAGACCCAGTACTTC. As protein: CASRRTTFSGRRETQYF.

Details on this clonotype: Only one base separates this from a far larger clonotype, so it likely reflects a read error. The chain carries TRBV7-3 and TRBJ2-5; D is perhaps TRBD1 or TRBD2 (6 bases each). The CDR3 extends over 14 amino acids. CDR1 is SGHTA and CDR2 is FQGTGA in the germline V gene. CDR3 region: CASANRGRTETQCF. CDR3 bases: TGTGCCAGCGCTAATCGGGGGCGAACAGAGACCCAGTGCTTC. Together with reference TRBV7-3 and TRBJ2-5, the CDR3 gives the full variable domain: GAGVSQTPSNKVTEKGKYVELRCDPISGHTALYWYRQSLGQGPEFLIYFQGTGAADDSGLPNDRFFAVRPEGSVSTLKIQRTERGDSAVYLCASANRGRTETQCFGPGTRLLVL.

A few counts support this clonotype. No conserved phenylalanine or tryptophan ends this CDR3, so it is likely a read error. The chain is built from TRBV20-1 and TRBJ2-1; no clear D. TRBJ2-5 matches the DNA end more closely, so the J call is doubtful. The CDR3 runs 15 residues. Looked up from germline, CDR1 is DFQATT and CDR2 is SNEGSKA (reference sequence). CDR3 sequence (DNA): TGCAGTGCTAGATATGATAACGGCATTAGAGAGACCCAGTACTCC. This translates into CSARYDNGIRETQYS.

V usage is TRBV29-1 and J usage is TRBJ2-2; D might be TRBD2 (5 bases). From germline, CDR1 is SQVTM and CDR2 ANQGSEA. V was cut by 6 bases and J by 4 bases, with 12 bases left in between. The CDR3 is made up of 13 amino acids. The CDR3 nucleotides read TGCAGCGTCCGGACTGCGGGCACCGGGGAGCTGTTTTTT. Residues: CSVRTAGTGELFF.

This clonotype was observed a single time. A single base separates this from a much larger clone, so it may be a read error. V is TRBV12-3 or TRBV12-4 and J is TRBJ1-1; 9 nucleotides line up with TRBD1. J lost 6 bases, V lost 4 bases, and 12 bases had no gene match. There are 16 residues in the CDR3. CDR3 loop: CASSSGQGGTCAEAFF. The DNA of the CDR3 is TGTGCCAGCAGTTCGGGACAGGGAGGAACATGCGCTGAAGCTTTCTTT.

In its sample, this clonotype was seen a few times. This chain uses TRBV19 with TRBJ2-7; 10 bases match TRBD1. This CDR3 has 14 residues. Per germline, CDR1 LNHDA and CDR2 SQIVND (reference sequence). The V and J ends lost 3 bases and 5 bases, in that order; junction bases with no gene match: 4. The chain's CDR3 is CASSIDRGRDEQYF. The CDR3 nucleotides read TGTGCCAGTAGTATCGACAGGGGGCGCGACGAGCAGTACTTC.

The sample holds many counts of this clonotype. The chain recombines TRBV30 with TRBJ2-7; 7 bases are a match to TRBD2. This CDR3 comprises 15 residues. V trimming: 2 bases; J trimming: 0 bases; junction bases outside the gene matches: 7. Germline V gives CDR1 GTSNPN, CDR2 SVGIG (reference sequence). The CDR3 sequence is CAWSRQRTSSYEQYF. The CDR3 DNA reads as TGTGCCTGGAGTAGACAGAGGACTAGCTCCTACGAGCAGTACTTC.

This clonotype was seen only a few times. The V gene is TRBV5-1, the J gene TRBJ1-1, with unresolved D. V dropped 0 bases and J dropped 0 bases, with 9 bases sitting between them. The CDR3 sequence is 15 residues long. CDR1 is SGHRS and CDR2 is YFSETQ in the germline V gene. This chain's CDR3 is CASSLGAPLNTEAFF. The CDR3 coding sequence is TGCGCCAGCAGCTTGGGGGCACCTTTGAACACTGAAGCTTTCTTT.

The gene calls are TRBV6-4 and TRBJ1-2; D call uncertain. The V and J ends lost 6 bases and 3 bases respectively, with 14 bases between them. Looked up from germline, CDR1 is MRHNA and CDR2 is SNTAGT. The CDR3 runs to 14 residues. The CDR3 nucleotides read TGTGCCAGCAGAATGGACCGCTGGGACTATGGCTACACCTTC. Translating it yields CASRMDRWDYGYTF.

The rearrangement uses TRBV20-1 and TRBJ2-7, with TRBD2 identical over 11 bases. Trimming cost V 6 bases and J 2 bases; bases outside gene matches: 6. Germline lookup yields CDR1 DFQATT and CDR2 SNEGSKA (reference sequence). This CDR3 has 14 amino acids. Written as DNA, the CDR3 is TGCAGTGCGAAGGGACTAGCGGTCACCTACGAGCAGTACTTC. Translation: CSAKGLAVTYEQYF.